Listed below are T cell receptor beta chains from one sample, sequenced in a study of blood T cell repertoires in COVID-19. Method: immunoSEQ multiplex PCR; TCRdb's copy keeps in-frame clones and lacks some. The sample lists 200,000 to 250,000 clones, roughly 80% seen once, with 5.2% in the top ten. The sequencing sample was made of peripheral blood. These receptors were obtained from a woman aged 70-85 years with COVID-19, enrolled during active disease. Both conserved end residues are part of each CDR3. Each record gives: D gene, J gene, clone size, V gene, CDR3 protein, CDR3 DNA. A D gene is named only where the DNA matches it firmly. Some rows have no size entry. The others give once, few or many, or a class for an expanded clone.

d_call: TRBD2; j_call: TRBJ2-2; clone_size: -; v_call: TRBV14; cdr3_aa: CASSQVAGVVGELFF; cdr3_nt: TGTGCCAGCAGCCAAGTAGCGGGAGTTGTCGGGGAGCTGTTTTTT
d_call: TRBD1; j_call: TRBJ1-2; clone_size: -; v_call: TRBV30; cdr3_aa: CAWSTTGGYGYTF; cdr3_nt: TGTGCCTGGAGTACGACAGGGGGCTACGGCTACACCTTC
d_call: TRBD1; j_call: TRBJ1-5; clone_size: -; v_call: TRBV2; cdr3_aa: CASNDRVSFNQPQHF; cdr3_nt: TGTGCCAGCAACGACAGGGTTTCTTTCAATCAGCCCCAGCATTTT
d_call: TRBD2; j_call: TRBJ2-3; clone_size: -; v_call: TRBV7-2; cdr3_aa: CASSFAGTSGSTDTQYF; cdr3_nt: TGTGCCAGCAGCTTCGCCGGGACTAGCGGGAGTACAGATACGCAGTATTTT
d_call: TRBD1; j_call: TRBJ1-1; clone_size: -; v_call: TRBV29-1; cdr3_aa: CSVAGTGGGYTEAFF; cdr3_nt: TGCAGCGTTGCCGGGACAGGGGGCGGTTACACTGAAGCTTTCTTT
d_call: TRBD1; j_call: TRBJ1-1; clone_size: -; v_call: TRBV28; cdr3_aa: CASSKSGQGNTEAFF; cdr3_nt: TGTGCCAGCAGCAAATCGGGACAGGGGAACACTGAAGCTTTCTTT
d_call: TRBD1; j_call: TRBJ1-2; clone_size: -; v_call: TRBV14; cdr3_aa: CASSPDRGYGYTF; cdr3_nt: TGTGCCAGCAGCCCGGACAGGGGCTATGGCTACACCTTC
d_call: -; j_call: TRBJ2-5; clone_size: -; v_call: TRBV28; cdr3_aa: CASSFSQETQYF; cdr3_nt: TGTGCCAGCAGTTTCAGTCAAGAGACCCAGTACTTC
d_call: TRBD1; j_call: TRBJ2-1; clone_size: -; v_call: TRBV7-2; cdr3_aa: CASSLPGQGYNEQFF; cdr3_nt: TGTGCCAGCAGCTTACCCGGACAGGGCTACAATGAGCAGTTCTTC
d_call: -; j_call: TRBJ1-5; clone_size: -; v_call: TRBV6-5; cdr3_aa: CASRMYSNQPQHF; cdr3_nt: TGTGCCAGCAGAATGTATAGCAATCAGCCCCAGCATTTT
d_call: TRBD1; j_call: TRBJ1-2; clone_size: -; v_call: TRBV28; cdr3_aa: CASSRQGALANYGYTF; cdr3_nt: TGTGCCAGCAGCCGACAGGGGGCGCTTGCTAACTATGGCTACACCTTC
d_call: -; j_call: TRBJ1-2; clone_size: -; v_call: TRBV6-6; cdr3_aa: CASSRGDRRNYGYTF; cdr3_nt: TGTGCCAGCAGTCGCGGAGACCGGCGGAACTATGGCTACACCTTC
d_call: TRBD1; j_call: TRBJ1-4; clone_size: -; v_call: TRBV29-1; cdr3_aa: CSVPGQGGAEKLFF; cdr3_nt: TGCAGCGTTCCGGGACAGGGAGGTGCTGAAAAACTGTTTTTT
d_call: -; j_call: TRBJ2-3; clone_size: -; v_call: TRBV19; cdr3_aa: CASRSTDTQYF; cdr3_nt: TGTGCCAGTCGGAGCACAGATACGCAGTATTTT
d_call: TRBD2; j_call: TRBJ2-7; clone_size: -; v_call: TRBV7-2; cdr3_aa: CASSPGGSGRRYEQYF; cdr3_nt: TGTGCCAGCAGCCCGGGGGGTAGCGGCCGAAGATACGAGCAGTACTTC
d_call: TRBD1; j_call: TRBJ2-1; clone_size: -; v_call: TRBV28; cdr3_aa: CASSFIDRGNEQFF; cdr3_nt: TGTGCCAGCAGTTTCATCGACAGGGGTAATGAGCAGTTCTTC
d_call: TRBD1; j_call: TRBJ1-1; clone_size: -; v_call: TRBV5-1; cdr3_aa: CASGPLDRATEAFF; cdr3_nt: TGCGCCAGCGGCCCCCTCGACAGGGCTACTGAAGCTTTCTTT
d_call: TRBD1; j_call: TRBJ2-6; clone_size: -; v_call: TRBV3-1/TRBV3-2; cdr3_aa: CASSQPGQGKSGANVLTF; cdr3_nt: TGTGCCAGCAGCCAGCCTGGACAGGGGAAAAGTGGGGCCAACGTCCTGACTTTC
d_call: TRBD1; j_call: TRBJ1-1; clone_size: -; v_call: TRBV5-8; cdr3_aa: CASELVGGQGAWKAFF; cdr3_nt: TGTGCCAGCGAACTGGTGGGAGGCCAGGGGGCCTGGAAAGCTTTCTTT
d_call: TRBD2; j_call: TRBJ2-3; clone_size: -; v_call: TRBV5-1; cdr3_aa: CASRSVGGSGNTDTQYF; cdr3_nt: TGCGCCAGCAGATCCGTAGGAGGTAGCGGGAACACAGATACGCAGTATTTT
d_call: -; j_call: TRBJ1-5; clone_size: -; v_call: TRBV18; cdr3_aa: CASSPPPGGSVQPQHF; cdr3_nt: TGTGCCAGCTCACCACCCCCGGGGGGCTCGGTTCAGCCCCAGCATTTT
d_call: TRBD1; j_call: TRBJ2-6; clone_size: -; v_call: TRBV3-1/TRBV3-2; cdr3_aa: CASSQTDRASSGANVLTF; cdr3_nt: TGTGCCAGCAGCCAAACGGACAGGGCGTCCAGTGGGGCCAACGTCCTGACTTTC
d_call: TRBD1; j_call: TRBJ1-2; clone_size: -; v_call: TRBV28; cdr3_aa: CASSFPTDRGDGYTF; cdr3_nt: TGTGCCAGCAGTTTTCCGACGGACAGGGGGGATGGCTACACCTTC
d_call: -; j_call: TRBJ1-6; clone_size: few; v_call: TRBV4-2; cdr3_aa: CASSQDTVSPLHF; cdr3_nt: TGTGCCAGCAGCCAAGATACAGTTTCACCCCTCCACTTT
d_call: -; j_call: TRBJ2-5; clone_size: -; v_call: TRBV5-1; cdr3_aa: CASSFPGETQYF; cdr3_nt: TGCGCCAGCAGCTTCCCCGGAGAGACCCAGTACTTC
d_call: -; j_call: TRBJ2-7; clone_size: -; v_call: TRBV28; cdr3_aa: CASSLGYRAYEQYF; cdr3_nt: TGTGCCAGCAGTTTGGGATACAGGGCCTACGAGCAGTACTTC
d_call: -; j_call: TRBJ2-3; clone_size: -; v_call: TRBV5-6; cdr3_aa: CASSTLGGGQGTDTQYF; cdr3_nt: TGTGCCAGCAGTACACTAGGGGGAGGGCAAGGGACAGATACGCAGTATTTT
d_call: -; j_call: TRBJ1-3; clone_size: -; v_call: TRBV6-5; cdr3_aa: CASRKTGTGNTIYF; cdr3_nt: TGTGCCAGCAGGAAAACAGGCACTGGAAACACCATATATTTT
d_call: TRBD1; j_call: TRBJ1-1; clone_size: once; v_call: TRBV18; cdr3_aa: CASSLSTGIAGNTEAFF; cdr3_nt: TGTGCCAGCTCACTTTCGACAGGGATCGCGGGGAACACTGAAGCTTTCTTT
d_call: TRBD2; j_call: TRBJ2-3; clone_size: -; v_call: TRBV28; cdr3_aa: CASSLAGTRTDTQYF; cdr3_nt: TGTGCCAGCAGTCTAGCCGGGACTAGAACAGATACGCAGTATTTT
d_call: -; j_call: TRBJ2-7; clone_size: -; v_call: TRBV7-2; cdr3_aa: CASSLGPGGRNEQYF; cdr3_nt: TGTGCCAGCAGCTTAGGCCCAGGGGGGAGAAACGAGCAGTACTTC
d_call: -; j_call: TRBJ2-7; clone_size: -; v_call: TRBV2; cdr3_aa: CASSEEGNSSYEQYF; cdr3_nt: TGTGCCAGCAGTGAAGAGGGGAATTCCTCCTACGAGCAGTACTTC
d_call: -; j_call: TRBJ1-2; clone_size: -; v_call: TRBV6-2/TRBV6-3; cdr3_aa: CASSRQDRGHTF; cdr3_nt: TGTGCCAGCAGTCGACAGGACCGAGGGCACACCTTC
d_call: TRBD2; j_call: TRBJ2-5; clone_size: -; v_call: TRBV4-3; cdr3_aa: CASSQDRTSGATLTQYF; cdr3_nt: TGCGCCAGCAGCCAAGATAGGACTAGCGGGGCAACTCTGACCCAGTACTTC
d_call: -; j_call: TRBJ1-2; clone_size: -; v_call: TRBV5-1; cdr3_aa: CASSWVSGGYNYGYTF; cdr3_nt: TGCGCCAGCAGCTGGGTGAGCGGGGGCTACAACTATGGCTACACCTTC
d_call: -; j_call: TRBJ1-2; clone_size: -; v_call: TRBV28; cdr3_aa: CASTPLRADYGYTF; cdr3_nt: TGTGCCAGCACCCCTCTTCGCGCGGACTATGGCTACACCTTC
d_call: TRBD1; j_call: TRBJ1-1; clone_size: -; v_call: TRBV28; cdr3_aa: CASSLTGAFAEAFF; cdr3_nt: TGTGCCAGCAGTCTGACAGGGGCCTTTGCTGAAGCTTTCTTT
d_call: -; j_call: TRBJ1-3; clone_size: -; v_call: TRBV5-1; cdr3_aa: CASSLAGVSGNTIYF; cdr3_nt: TGCGCCAGCAGCTTAGCAGGTGTCTCTGGAAACACCATATATTTT
d_call: -; j_call: TRBJ1-3; clone_size: once; v_call: TRBV5-8; cdr3_aa: CASNPGGVRSGNTIYF; cdr3_nt: TGTGCCAGCAACCCGGGGGGGGTCCGCTCTGGAAACACCATATATTTT
d_call: -; j_call: TRBJ1-2; clone_size: -; v_call: TRBV12-3/TRBV12-4; cdr3_aa: CASTRANYGYTF; cdr3_nt: TGTGCCAGTACCAGGGCGAACTATGGCTACACCTTC
d_call: TRBD2; j_call: TRBJ2-1; clone_size: -; v_call: TRBV5-1; cdr3_aa: CASSLELAGEGKKFF; cdr3_nt: TGCGCCAGCAGCTTGGAGCTAGCGGGAGAGGGGAAAAAATTCTTC
d_call: -; j_call: TRBJ1-2; clone_size: -; v_call: TRBV5-1; cdr3_aa: CASSLAGTAYYGYTF; cdr3_nt: TGCGCCAGCAGCTTGGCCGGAACAGCTTACTATGGCTACACCTTC
d_call: TRBD1; j_call: TRBJ2-7; clone_size: -; v_call: TRBV15; cdr3_aa: CATSISGGYEQYF; cdr3_nt: TGTGCCACCAGCATTTCAGGGGGCTACGAGCAGTACTTC
d_call: -; j_call: TRBJ1-2; clone_size: -; v_call: TRBV28; cdr3_aa: CASSKDSGVDYGYTF; cdr3_nt: TGTGCCAGCAGTAAAGACTCAGGGGTTGACTATGGCTACACCTTC
d_call: TRBD2; j_call: TRBJ2-2; clone_size: once; v_call: TRBV7-8; cdr3_aa: CASSLAWTSGLGELFF; cdr3_nt: TGTGCCAGCAGCTTAGCGTGGACTAGCGGCCTCGGGGAGCTGTTTTTT
d_call: TRBD1; j_call: TRBJ1-5; clone_size: few; v_call: TRBV28; cdr3_aa: CASSPGGTGPQPQHF; cdr3_nt: TGTGCCAGCAGTCCCGGGGGGACAGGGCCTCAGCCCCAGCATTTT
d_call: TRBD2; j_call: TRBJ2-3; clone_size: -; v_call: TRBV7-9; cdr3_aa: CASSSMGGAQDTQYF; cdr3_nt: TGTGCCAGCAGCTCTATGGGAGGGGCCCAAGATACGCAGTATTTT
d_call: -; j_call: TRBJ1-1; clone_size: once; v_call: TRBV25-1; cdr3_aa: CASSEWAVNTEAFF; cdr3_nt: TGTGCCAGCAGTGAGTGGGCTGTGAACACTGAAGCTTTCTTT
d_call: TRBD2; j_call: TRBJ2-1; clone_size: -; v_call: TRBV5-1; cdr3_aa: CASSLPGGGRLNEQFF; cdr3_nt: TGCGCCAGCAGCCTCCCCGGGGGGGGAAGGCTAAATGAGCAGTTCTTC
d_call: -; j_call: TRBJ2-2; clone_size: once; v_call: TRBV19; cdr3_aa: CASSLSGAGELFF; cdr3_nt: TGTGCCAGTAGTCTTTCAGGGGCCGGGGAGCTGTTTTTT
d_call: -; j_call: TRBJ1-1; clone_size: -; v_call: TRBV30; cdr3_aa: CAWSDLPASGTEAFF; cdr3_nt: TGTGCCTGGAGTGATCTCCCCGCGAGTGGTACTGAAGCTTTCTTT
d_call: TRBD1; j_call: TRBJ1-2; clone_size: -; v_call: TRBV30; cdr3_aa: CAWSRTGNYGYTF; cdr3_nt: TGTGCCTGGAGCCGGACAGGGAACTATGGCTACACCTTC